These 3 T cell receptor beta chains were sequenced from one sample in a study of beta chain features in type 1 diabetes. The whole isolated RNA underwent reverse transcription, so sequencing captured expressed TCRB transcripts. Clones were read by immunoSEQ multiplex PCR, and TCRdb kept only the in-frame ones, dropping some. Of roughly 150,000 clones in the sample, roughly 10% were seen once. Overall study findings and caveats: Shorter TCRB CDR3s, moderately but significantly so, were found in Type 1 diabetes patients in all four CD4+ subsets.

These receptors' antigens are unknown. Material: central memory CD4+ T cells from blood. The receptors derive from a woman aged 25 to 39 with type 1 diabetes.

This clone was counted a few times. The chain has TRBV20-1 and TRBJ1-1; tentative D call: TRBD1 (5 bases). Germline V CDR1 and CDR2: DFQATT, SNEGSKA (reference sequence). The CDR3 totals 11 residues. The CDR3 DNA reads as TGCAGGGTCAGGGTTGACACTGAAGCTTTCTTT. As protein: CRVRVDTEAFF.

The CDR3 reads CSVEGGGTGELFF. The CDR3 nucleotides read TGCAGCGTTGAAGGAGGGGGCACCGGGGAGCTGTTTTTT. This chain links TRBV29-1 with TRBJ2-2; D perhaps matches TRBD1 (6 bases). The germline CDR1 and CDR2 sequences are SQVTM and ANQGSEA. The CDR3 is made up of 13 amino acids. The V end lost 1 base, the J end lost 4 bases, and 7 bases lay between the germline ends.

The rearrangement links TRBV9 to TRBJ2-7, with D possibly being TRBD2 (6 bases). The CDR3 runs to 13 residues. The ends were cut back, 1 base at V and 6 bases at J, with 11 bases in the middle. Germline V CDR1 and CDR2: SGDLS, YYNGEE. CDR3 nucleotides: TGTGCCAGCAGCGTAAATTGGGGAGGCGAGCAGTACTTC. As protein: CASSVNWGGEQYF.